The rows below give T cell receptor beta chains drawn from one sample of a study of cytomegalovirus exposure and HLA in healthy donors. The data were produced by immunoSEQ multiplex PCR, yet TCRdb's version contains in-frame clones alone and is incomplete. The sample carries more than 150,000 clones, around nine tenths recorded once. Sequenced material: PBMCs. The receptors were gathered from a young man in good health and CMV-seronegative. Both conserved end residues are part of each CDR3. The D gene is left open where the match is weak. Only part of the rows carry a size: once, few, many, or a class if the clone is expanded.

TRBJ2-1 13 TRBV18 - - TGTGCCAGCTCACCGAATGGAGACAATGAGCAGTTCTTC CASSPNGDNEQFF
TRBJ1-4 14 TRBV6-6 - - TGTGCCAGCAGTTACGTCGGGGTTGGTGAAAAACTGTTTTTT CASSYVGVGEKLFF
TRBJ1-1 15 TRBV4-3 - - TGCGCCAGCAGCCAAGGAAGCCCCGGGAACACTGAAGCTTTCTTT CASSQGSPGNTEAFF
TRBJ1-3 18 TRBV28 - few TGTGCCAGCAGTTTATGGATTATGGCGGGGGACTCTGGAAACACCATATATTTT CASSLWIMAGDSGNTIYF
TRBJ1-2 15 TRBV27 - - TGTGCCAGCGGGCTGACCAAGTGGGCGAACTATGGCTACACCTTC CASGLTKWANYGYTF
TRBJ2-7 13 TRBV6-5 - - TGTGCCAGCAGTTACTCCAGCGGAGGGGAGCAGTACTTC CASSYSSGGEQYF
TRBJ1-2 17 TRBV28 TRBD1 - TGTGCCAGCAGTTCCTCGACCGGGACAGGGGGCGGGTATGGCTACACCTTC CASSSSTGTGGGYGYTF
TRBJ2-2 13 TRBV7-2 - - TGTGCCAGCAGCCGTTTATGGCTCGGGGAGCTGTTTTTT CASSRLWLGELFF
TRBJ1-1 16 TRBV6-5 TRBD1 once TGTGCCAGCAGTCACTTGGTGACAGGGGGGCTCACTGAAGCTTTCTTT CASSHLVTGGLTEAFF
TRBJ2-5 13 TRBV27 - once TGTGCCAGCAGTTTAGACAGCAGAGAGACCCAGTACTTC CASSLDSRETQYF
TRBJ2-3 15 TRBV15 TRBD2 - TGTGCCACCAGCAGACTAGCGGGGATCACAGATACGCAGTATTTT CATSRLAGITDTQYF
TRBJ2-5 12 TRBV5-1 - - TGCGCCAGCAGCTTGACACAAGAGACCCAGTACTTC CASSLTQETQYF
TRBJ2-1 13 TRBV11-2 - - TGTGCCAGCAGCTTAGGTATCTACAATGAGCAGTTCTTC CASSLGIYNEQFF
TRBJ2-2 16 TRBV5-1 TRBD2 - TGCGCCAGCAGCACTTCTAGCGGGAGGCGTACCGGGGAGCTGTTTTTT CASSTSSGRRTGELFF
TRBJ1-4 15 TRBV10-3 TRBD1 - TGTGCCATCAGTGACACGACAGGGAGTAATGAAAAACTGTTTTTT CAISDTTGSNEKLFF
TRBJ2-5 12 TRBV5-1 - once TGCGCCAGCCGCGGGGATTGGGAGACCCAGTACTTC CASRGDWETQYF